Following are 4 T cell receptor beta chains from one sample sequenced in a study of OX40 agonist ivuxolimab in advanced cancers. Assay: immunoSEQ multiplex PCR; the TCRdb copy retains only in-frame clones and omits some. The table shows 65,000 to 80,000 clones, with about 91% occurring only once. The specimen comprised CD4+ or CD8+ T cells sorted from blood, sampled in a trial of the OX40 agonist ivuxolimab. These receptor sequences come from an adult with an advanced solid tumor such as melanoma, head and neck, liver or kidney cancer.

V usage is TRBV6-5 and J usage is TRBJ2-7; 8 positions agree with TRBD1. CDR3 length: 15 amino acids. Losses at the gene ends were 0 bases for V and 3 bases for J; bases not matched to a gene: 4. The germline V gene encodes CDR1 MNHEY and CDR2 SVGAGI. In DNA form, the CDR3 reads TGTGCCAGCAGTTACTCCGGGACAGGTGGCTACGAGCAGTACTTC. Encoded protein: CASSYSGTGGYEQYF.

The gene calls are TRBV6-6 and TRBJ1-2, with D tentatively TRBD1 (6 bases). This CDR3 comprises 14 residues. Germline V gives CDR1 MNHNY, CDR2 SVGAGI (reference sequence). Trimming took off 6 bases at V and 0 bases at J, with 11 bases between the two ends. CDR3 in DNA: TGTGCCAGCAGACGCGGACAGACTAACTATGGCTACACCTTC. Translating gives CASRRGQTNYGYTF.

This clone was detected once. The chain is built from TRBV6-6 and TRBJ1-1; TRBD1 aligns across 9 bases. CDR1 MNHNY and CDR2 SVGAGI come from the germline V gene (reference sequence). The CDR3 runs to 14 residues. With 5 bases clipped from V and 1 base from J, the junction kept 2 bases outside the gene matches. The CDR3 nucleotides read TGTGCCAGCAGTCTGGACAGGGGGAACACTGAAGCTTTCTTT. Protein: CASSLDRGNTEAFF.

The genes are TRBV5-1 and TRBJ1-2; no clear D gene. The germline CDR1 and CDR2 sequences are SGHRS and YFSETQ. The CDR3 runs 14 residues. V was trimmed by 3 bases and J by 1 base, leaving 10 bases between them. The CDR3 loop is CASSSTPDNYGYTF. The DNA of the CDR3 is TGCGCCAGCAGCTCAACACCGGATAACTATGGCTACACCTTC.